These 31 T cell receptor beta chains were all obtained from the same sample, sequenced in a study of cytomegalovirus exposure and HLA in healthy donors. 60 Vbeta and 13 Jbeta primers were used in PCR. This table comes from immunoSEQ multiplex PCR, and its TCRdb copy is limited to in-frame clones, with some not included. The profile shows 90,000 to 120,000 clones, around 10% of them singletons. Sequencing was done on a sample of PBMCs. The receptors were sampled from a man between 40 and 49 years old in good health and CMV-seropositive.

The J gene is TRBJ2-5, the V gene TRBV29-1, with D perhaps TRBD2 (5 bases). Trimming cost V 2 bases and J 11 bases, with 18 bases left between them. The CDR3 runs to 13 residues. Germline lookup yields CDR1 SQVTM and CDR2 ANQGSEA. In DNA form, the CDR3 reads TGCAGCGTTGAAAGGTCCCGGGGAATCGGGCAGTACTTC. It encodes CSVERSRGIGQYF.

This clone was observed a handful of times. J is TRBJ2-7 and V is TRBV28; 12 nucleotides match TRBD2. Germline V gene data show CDR1 as MDHEN and CDR2 as SYDVKM. CDR3 length: 15 residues. Trimming removed 10 bases from V and 0 bases from J; junction bases left unmatched: 7. The CDR3 DNA is TGTGCCATGGCCCCTAGCGGGAGGGCCTCCTACGAGCAGTACTTC. This sequence encodes CAMAPSGRASYEQYF.

This clone was detected a few times. The rearrangement links TRBV19 to TRBJ1-3; tentatively, D is TRBD1 (6 bases). CDR3 length equals 16 residues. Germline V CDR1 and CDR2: LNHDA, SQIVND (reference sequence). The ends were cut back, 3 bases at V and 0 bases at J, with 12 bases in the middle. The CDR3 nucleotides read TGTGCCAGTAGTATGGGACATCTCTTCTCTGGAAACACCATATATTTT. Its translation: CASSMGHLFSGNTIYF.

This clone was picked up one time. The genes are TRBV11-2 and TRBJ1-4; unclear D gene. The CDR3 has 14 amino acids. Germline loops: CDR1 SGHAT, CDR2 FQNNGV. V was cut by 1 base and J by 4 bases, with 7 bases left in between. The DNA of the CDR3 is TGTGCCAGCAGCTTAGTCCCAGTTAATGAAAAACTGTTTTTT. As protein: CASSLVPVNEKLFF.

The V gene is TRBV6-1, the J gene TRBJ2-3; 11 bases align to TRBD2. The V gene end was trimmed by 2 bases and the J gene end by 4 bases; junction bases not matched to a gene: 2. CDR3 length: 15 amino acids. Germline V CDR1 and CDR2: MNHNS, SASEGT. The CDR3 spells CASSETSGRPDTQYF. Here the CDR3 DNA reads TGTGCCAGCAGTGAAACTAGCGGGAGACCAGATACGCAGTATTTT.

This chain uses TRBV4-2 with TRBJ2-5, with TRBD2 as a possible D gene (5 bases). This CDR3 is 15 amino acids long. Germline values: CDR1 LGHNA, CDR2 YNFKEQ. V lost 0 bases and J lost 2, with 10 bases in between. The CDR3 spells CASSQDLREQETQYF. The CDR3 coding sequence is TGTGCCAGCAGCCAAGATCTTAGGGAGCAAGAGACCCAGTACTTC.

The rearrangement uses TRBV19 and TRBJ1-5; D is perhaps TRBD1 (6 bases). This CDR3 region has 15 residues. From germline, CDR1 is LNHDA and CDR2 SQIVND (reference sequence). V gave up 1 base and J gave up 3 bases, with 10 bases separating them. CDR3 nucleotides: TGTGCCAGTAGTATAGGTGGACAGTTCAATCAGCCCCAGCATTTT. As protein: CASSIGGQFNQPQHF.

The chain links TRBV9 to TRBJ2-2; a possible D gene is TRBD1 (8 bases). Germline assignment: CDR1 SGDLS and CDR2 YYNGEE. V lost 2 bases and J 0 bases, leaving 14 bases between the germline ends. The CDR3 runs 17 residues. CDR3 DNA sequence: TGTGCCAGCAGCGTCGGAACAGGGGGGGCGAACACCGGGGAGCTGTTTTTT. It encodes CASSVGTGGANTGELFF.

The chain joins TRBV9 to TRBJ1-3; 7 bases agree with TRBD1. Germline lookup yields CDR1 SGDLS and CDR2 YYNGEE. V lost 4 bases, J lost 5 bases, and 3 bases stayed unmatched. The CDR3 consists of 13 residues. CDR3 sequence: CASSTQGRNTIYF. Written as DNA, the CDR3 is TGTGCCAGCAGCACACAGGGGAGAAACACCATATATTTT.

The rearrangement links TRBV4-2 to TRBJ2-1; D is unclear. The CDR3 contains 13 residues. Trimming pared 2 bases from V and 10 bases from J, leaving 12 bases between. Germline lookup yields CDR1 LGHNA and CDR2 YNFKEQ. The CDR3 DNA sequence: TGTGCCAGCAGCCAAACCGCTCCAGAAGAGCAGTTCTTC. It specifies CASSQTAPEEQFF.

This clone was observed a few times. J is TRBJ2-5 and V is TRBV7-9; D remains unclear. The J call may be mistaken, given a closer DNA end match to TRBJ2-7. The CDR3 is 12 amino acids. In germline, CDR1 is SEHNR, CDR2 FQNEAQ (reference sequence). CDR3 amino acids: CASSPSSYEQYF. DNA for the CDR3: TGTGCCAGCAGCCCAAGCTCCTACGAGCAGTACTTC.

This clone was picked up a small number of times. The chain carries TRBV6-5 and TRBJ1-2; tentatively, D is TRBD1 (6 bases). Trimming cost V 2 bases and J 4 bases, with 8 bases left between them. The germline CDR1 and CDR2 sequences are MNHEY and SVGAGI. The CDR3 has 13 amino acids. Here the CDR3 DNA reads TGTGCCAGCAGTTACAGACAGGCCTATGGCTACACCTTC. Translation: CASSYRQAYGYTF.

This clone was seen many times. V gene TRBV6-1 combines with J gene TRBJ2-2, with 8 bases matching TRBD1. This CDR3 has 15 residues. Trimming at V came to 2 bases and at J to 6 bases, leaving 5 bases not matched to a gene. CDR1 is MNHNS, CDR2 SASEGT, per germline. Here the CDR3 reads CASSEKTGDAGELFF. The CDR3 DNA is TGTGCCAGCAGTGAAAAGACAGGGGATGCCGGGGAGCTGTTTTTT.

This rearrangement joins TRBV5-1 to TRBJ1-3; 8 nucleotides agree with TRBD1. V lost 0 bases, J lost 0 bases, and 8 bases stayed unmatched. The CDR3 is 18 amino acids. Germline values: CDR1 SGHRS, CDR2 YFSETQ. The CDR3, as DNA: TGCGCCAGCAGCTTGGGTAGCCCCGGGACAGGCTCTGGAAACACCATATATTTT. This codes for CASSLGSPGTGSGNTIYF.

The chain couples TRBV7-2 to TRBJ1-1; D ambiguous. This CDR3 has 15 amino acids. Germline CDR1 and CDR2: SGHTA and FQGNSA. The V end lost 5 bases, the J end lost 4 bases, and 17 bases lay between the germline ends. The CDR3 spells CASSTNRREGTEAFF. Written as DNA, the CDR3 is TGTGCCAGCAGCACCAATCGCCGGGAGGGCACTGAAGCTTTCTTT.

The V and J genes are TRBV6-5 and TRBJ1-6, with D uncertain. The CDR3 runs to 12 residues. V was clipped by 7 bases and J by 6 bases, with 7 bases between them. Germline V gives CDR1 MNHEY, CDR2 SVGAGI. CDR3 in DNA: TGTGCCAGCACAGGCCCTAATTCACCCCTCCACTTT. This encodes CASTGPNSPLHF.

The rearrangement links TRBV7-9 to TRBJ2-3, with 12 bases that match TRBD2. V lost 5 bases to trimming and J lost 6 bases; unmatched junction nucleotides: 9. From germline, CDR1 is SEHNR and CDR2 FQNEAQ (reference sequence). The CDR3 extends over 16 amino acids. Here the CDR3 reads CASSQLLAGGHDTQYF. In nucleotides, the CDR3 is TGTGCCAGCAGCCAACTCCTAGCGGGAGGGCATGATACGCAGTATTTT.

The chain couples TRBV6-5 to TRBJ1-2; D remains unclear. The CDR3 is 15 amino acids. Germline CDR1 is MNHEY and CDR2 is SVGAGI. Trimming took off 4 bases at V and 4 bases at J, with 16 bases between the two ends. In DNA, the CDR3 is TGTGCCAGCAGTTCCCTAGCGACACATTCCTATGGCTACACCTTC. Translated, it gives CASSSLATHSYGYTF.

The V and J genes are TRBV7-9 and TRBJ2-7; 9 bases fit TRBD1. CDR1 and CDR2 from the germline V gene are SEHNR and FQNEAQ (reference sequence). After removal of 0 bases from V and 0 bases from J, the junction contained 3 bases not matched to a gene. This CDR3 is built from 16 residues. CDR3 DNA sequence: TGTGCCAGCAGCTTAGCCGGGACAGGGACCTCCTACGAGCAGTACTTC. Translated: CASSLAGTGTSYEQYF. The entire variable domain, with the rest obtained from reference TRBV7-9 and TRBJ2-7, is as follows: DTGVSQNPRHKITKRGQNVTFRCDPISEHNRLYWYRQTLGQGPEFLTYFQNEAQLEKSRLLSDRFSAERPKGSFSTLEIQRTEQGDSAMYLCASSLAGTGTSYEQYFGPGTRLTVT.

This clone was seen more than once but under ten times. V and J are TRBV4-3 and TRBJ1-5; maybe TRBD1 (5 bases). The CDR3 covers 17 residues. V dropped 0 bases and J dropped 0 bases, with 12 bases sitting between them. Germline values: CDR1 LGHNA, CDR2 YSLEER. The CDR3 DNA reads as TGCGCCAGCAGCCAAGACAGGGCCTCTTATAGCAATCAGCCCCAGCATTTT. Amino acid sequence: CASSQDRASYSNQPQHF.

The chain is built from TRBV5-4 and TRBJ1-4; a possible D gene is TRBD1 (6 bases). This CDR3 contains 15 residues. V was shortened by 0 bases and J by 7 bases, with 13 bases between the two germline ends. CDR1 SGHNT and CDR2 YYREEE come from the germline V gene (reference sequence). CDR3 sequence: CASSLGQGMIEKLFF. CDR3 in DNA: TGTGCCAGCAGCTTGGGGCAGGGGATGATTGAAAAACTGTTTTTT.

This clone has a count of ten or more. The V call is TRBV6-5, the J call TRBJ2-6; 8 bases are a match to TRBD2. The CDR3 is made up of 16 amino acids. V was pared by 2 bases and J by 2 bases, with 2 bases of the junction left unmatched. Germline V gene lookup returns CDR1 MNHEY and CDR2 SVGAGI. The CDR3 protein is CASSYRGGAGANVLTF. CDR3 DNA sequence: TGTGCCAGCAGTTACCGGGGGGGCGCTGGGGCCAACGTCCTGACTTTC.

This clone has a handful of counts. This chain connects TRBV5-1 to TRBJ1-3; TRBD1 aligns across 7 bases. Germline V lookup: CDR1 SGHRS, CDR2 YFSETQ. CDR3 size: 15 residues. Trimming at V came to 5 bases and at J to 4 bases, leaving 9 bases not matched to a gene. CDR3 nucleotides: TGCGCCAGCAGATCTGACAGGGTTTTAGGAAACACCATATATTTT. It codes for CASRSDRVLGNTIYF. Full variable domain (remainder filled in from reference TRBV5-1 and TRBJ1-3): KAGVTQTPRYLIKTRGQQVTLSCSPISGHRSVSWYQQTPGQGLQFLFEYFSETQRNKGNFPGRFSGRQFSNSRSEMNVSTLELGDSALYLCASRSDRVLGNTIYFGEGSWLTVV.

The rearrangement uses TRBV7-6 and TRBJ2-3, with TRBD2 matching 9 bases. The junction had 5 bases not matched to a gene; V was cut back by 3 bases and J by 4 bases. Germline V gene sequence: CDR1 SGHVS, CDR2 FNYEAQ. There are 15 residues in the CDR3. The CDR3 is CASSLLAGESDTQYF. The DNA of the CDR3 is TGTGCCAGCAGCTTGTTAGCGGGGGAGTCAGATACGCAGTATTTT.

This chain links TRBV6-1 with TRBJ2-3; D may be TRBD2 (5 bases). This CDR3 has 13 residues. V gave up 6 bases and J gave up 6 bases, with 13 bases separating them. Germline V gives CDR1 MNHNS, CDR2 SASEGT. The CDR3 DNA reads as TGTGCCAGCAGAATCCCAAGGACTGATACGCAGTATTTT. Translating it yields CASRIPRTDTQYF.

This clone was found a few times. This chain joins TRBV4-3 and TRBJ1-2, with unresolved D. Germline V gene lookup returns CDR1 LGHNA and CDR2 YSLEER. This CDR3 has 15 residues. V was shortened by 0 bases and J by 1 base, with 9 bases between the two germline ends. CDR3 in DNA: TGCGCCAGCAGCCAAGATTTAGCAGTTAACTATGGCTACACCTTC. Its translation is CASSQDLAVNYGYTF.

The genes are TRBV7-3 and TRBJ2-1; 12 nucleotides line up with TRBD2. CDR3 length: 15 amino acids. V lost 6 bases and J lost 8; bases outside the gene matches: 8. Germline V CDR1 and CDR2: SGHTA, FQGTGA. The CDR3 protein is CASSSTSGRFDEQFF. Here the CDR3 DNA reads TGTGCCAGCAGTTCTACTAGCGGGAGGTTCGATGAGCAGTTCTTC.

This chain joins TRBV10-2 and TRBJ1-6; D is uncertain. The CDR3 spans 13 residues. The germline V gene encodes CDR1 WSHSY and CDR2 SAAADI. Trimming took off 5 bases at V and 7 bases at J, with 9 bases between the two ends. DNA for the CDR3: TGCGCCAGCAGTTCGGGGTTGAATTCACCCCTCCACTTT. It yields the protein CASSSGLNSPLHF.

This clone occurred a few times. The chain combines TRBV5-1 with TRBJ1-2, with 8 bases aligning to TRBD1. V lost 3 bases and J lost 4; bases outside the gene matches: 14. The CDR3 length is 17 residues. Germline assignment: CDR1 SGHRS and CDR2 YFSETQ. The CDR3 nucleotides are TGCGCCAGCAGCTCCCGGTTGGGCAGGGGGCGCCCCTATGGCTACACCTTC. As protein: CASSSRLGRGRPYGYTF.

This chain connects TRBV5-1 to TRBJ2-3, with 12 bases lining up with TRBD1. With V trimmed by 3 bases and J by 5 bases, 7 bases remained unmatched. Germline CDR1 SGHRS, CDR2 YFSETQ. The CDR3 is 16 amino acids. CDR3: CASSSRDRGHLDTQYF. CDR3 bases: TGCGCCAGCAGCTCTAGGGACAGGGGGCATCTAGATACGCAGTATTTT.

The rearrangement uses TRBV6-1 and TRBJ2-7; D is ambiguous. Germline CDR1 reads MNHNS; CDR2 reads SASEGT. CDR3 length: 14 residues. Trimming left V 2 bases short and J 1 base short, with 9 bases between. CDR3 sequence (DNA): TGTGCCAGCAGTGAAACCCCGACATCCTACGAGCAGTACTTC. Translated: CASSETPTSYEQYF.